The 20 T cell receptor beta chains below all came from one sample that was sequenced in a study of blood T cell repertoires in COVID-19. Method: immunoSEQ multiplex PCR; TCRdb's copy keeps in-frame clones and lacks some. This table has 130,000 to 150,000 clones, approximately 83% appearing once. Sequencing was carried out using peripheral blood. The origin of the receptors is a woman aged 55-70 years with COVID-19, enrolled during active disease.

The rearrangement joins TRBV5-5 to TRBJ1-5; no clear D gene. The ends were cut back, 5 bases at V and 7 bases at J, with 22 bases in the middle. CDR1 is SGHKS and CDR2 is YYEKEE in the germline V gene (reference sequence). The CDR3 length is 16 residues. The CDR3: CASSYNSGGPYQPQHF. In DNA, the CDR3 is TGTGCCAGCAGTTACAACTCTGGAGGGCCCTACCAGCCCCAGCATTTT.

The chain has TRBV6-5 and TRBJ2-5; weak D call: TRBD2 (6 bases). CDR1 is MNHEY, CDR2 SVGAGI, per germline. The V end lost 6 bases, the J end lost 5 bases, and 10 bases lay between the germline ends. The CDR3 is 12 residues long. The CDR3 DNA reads TGTGCCAGCAGAAGACGGGGGGAGACCCAGTACTTC. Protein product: CASRRRGETQYF.

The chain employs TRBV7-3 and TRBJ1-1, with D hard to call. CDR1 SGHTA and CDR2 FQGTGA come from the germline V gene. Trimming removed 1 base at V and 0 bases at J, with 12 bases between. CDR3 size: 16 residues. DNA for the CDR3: TGTGCCAGCAGCTTAAATGACGGCGGCATGAACACTGAAGCTTTCTTT. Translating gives CASSLNDGGMNTEAFF.

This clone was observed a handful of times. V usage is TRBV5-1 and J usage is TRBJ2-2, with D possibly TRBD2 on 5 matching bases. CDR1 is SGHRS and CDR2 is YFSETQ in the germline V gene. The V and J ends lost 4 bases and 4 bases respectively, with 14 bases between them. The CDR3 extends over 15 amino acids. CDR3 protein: CASSPGPAGTGELFF. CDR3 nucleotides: TGCGCCAGCAGCCCCGGGCCGGCGGGCACCGGGGAGCTGTTTTTT. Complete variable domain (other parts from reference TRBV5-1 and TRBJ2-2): KAGVTQTPRYLIKTRGQQVTLSCSPISGHRSVSWYQQTPGQGLQFLFEYFSETQRNKGNFPGRFSGRQFSNSRSEMNVSTLELGDSALYLCASSPGPAGTGELFFGEGSRLTVL.

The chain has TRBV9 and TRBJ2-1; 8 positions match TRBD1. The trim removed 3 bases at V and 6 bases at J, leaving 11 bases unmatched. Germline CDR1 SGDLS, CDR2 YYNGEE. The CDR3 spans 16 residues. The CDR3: CASSGAGGAEVNEQFF. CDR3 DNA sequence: TGTGCCAGCAGCGGGGCAGGGGGCGCTGAGGTCAATGAGCAGTTCTTC.

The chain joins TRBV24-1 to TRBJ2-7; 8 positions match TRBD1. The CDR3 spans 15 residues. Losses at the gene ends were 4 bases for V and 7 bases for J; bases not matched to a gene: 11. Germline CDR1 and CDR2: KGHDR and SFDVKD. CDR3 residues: CATSEPGTGAGEQYF. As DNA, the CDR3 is TGTGCCACCAGTGAACCCGGGACAGGCGCAGGGGAGCAGTACTTC.

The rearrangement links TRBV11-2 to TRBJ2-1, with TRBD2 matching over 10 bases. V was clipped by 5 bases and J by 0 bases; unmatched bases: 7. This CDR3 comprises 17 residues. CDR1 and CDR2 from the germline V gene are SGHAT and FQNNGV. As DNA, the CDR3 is TGTGCCAGCAGCCTTAGCGGGGGGCAATACTCCTACAATGAGCAGTTCTTC. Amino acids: CASSLSGGQYSYNEQFF.

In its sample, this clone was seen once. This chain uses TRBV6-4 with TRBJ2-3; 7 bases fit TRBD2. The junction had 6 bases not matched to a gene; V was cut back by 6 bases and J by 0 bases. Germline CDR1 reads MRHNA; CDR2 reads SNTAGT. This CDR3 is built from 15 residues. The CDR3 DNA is TGTGCCAGCAGCTCAAGCGGGATTAGCACAGATACGCAGTATTTT. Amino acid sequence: CASSSSGISTDTQYF.

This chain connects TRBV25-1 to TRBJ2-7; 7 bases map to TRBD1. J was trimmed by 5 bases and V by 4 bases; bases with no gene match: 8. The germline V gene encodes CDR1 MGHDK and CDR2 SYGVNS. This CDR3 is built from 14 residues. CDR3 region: CASSVQGKSDEQYF. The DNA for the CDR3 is TGTGCCAGCAGTGTACAGGGGAAGAGCGACGAGCAGTACTTC.

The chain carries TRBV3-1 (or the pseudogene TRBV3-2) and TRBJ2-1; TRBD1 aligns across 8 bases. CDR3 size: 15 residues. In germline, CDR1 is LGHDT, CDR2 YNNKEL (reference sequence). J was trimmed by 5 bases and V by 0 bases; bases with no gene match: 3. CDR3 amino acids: CASSQDFRGHNEQFF. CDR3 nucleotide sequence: TGTGCCAGCAGCCAAGACTTCAGGGGGCACAATGAGCAGTTCTTC.

For the CDR3, the DNA is TGCGCCAGCAGCCCGGCCGGACAGCTTCAAATCTATGGCTACACCTTC. This translates into CASSPAGQLQIYGYTF. The chain is built from TRBV5-1 and TRBJ1-2; D is perhaps TRBD1 (6 bases). In germline, CDR1 is SGHRS, CDR2 YFSETQ. The CDR3 has 16 residues. Trimming shortened V by 4 bases and J by 4 bases, and 20 bases separated the two germline ends.

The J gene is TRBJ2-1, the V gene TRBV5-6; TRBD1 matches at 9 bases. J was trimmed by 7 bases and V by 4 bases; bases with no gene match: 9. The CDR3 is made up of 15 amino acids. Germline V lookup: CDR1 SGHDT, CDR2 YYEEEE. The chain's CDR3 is CASSIPGQGKNEQFF. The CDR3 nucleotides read TGTGCCAGCAGCATTCCGGGACAGGGAAAAAATGAGCAGTTCTTC.

The CDR3, as DNA: TGTGCCAGTAGTGACAGGGGTAATGAAAAACTGTTTTTT. Translated: CASSDRGNEKLFF. This sequence joins TRBV19 and TRBJ1-4, with 8 bases lining up with TRBD1. V shed 5 bases, J shed 4 bases, and the junction held 0 bases outside the gene matches. The germline V gene encodes CDR1 LNHDA and CDR2 SQIVND (reference sequence). CDR3 length: 13 amino acids.

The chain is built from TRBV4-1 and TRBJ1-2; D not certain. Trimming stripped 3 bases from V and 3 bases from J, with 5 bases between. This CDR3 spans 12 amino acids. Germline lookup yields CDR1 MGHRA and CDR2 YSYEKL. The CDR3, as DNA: TGCGCCAGCAGCCAGGGAGACTATGGCTACACCTTC. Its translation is CASSQGDYGYTF.

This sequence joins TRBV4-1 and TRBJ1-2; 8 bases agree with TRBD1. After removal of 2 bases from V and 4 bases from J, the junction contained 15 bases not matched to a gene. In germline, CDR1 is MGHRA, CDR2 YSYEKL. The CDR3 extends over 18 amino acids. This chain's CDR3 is CASSQPAPGQGRLYGYTF. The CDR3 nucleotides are TGCGCCAGCAGCCAACCCGCCCCCGGACAGGGAAGACTCTATGGCTACACCTTC.

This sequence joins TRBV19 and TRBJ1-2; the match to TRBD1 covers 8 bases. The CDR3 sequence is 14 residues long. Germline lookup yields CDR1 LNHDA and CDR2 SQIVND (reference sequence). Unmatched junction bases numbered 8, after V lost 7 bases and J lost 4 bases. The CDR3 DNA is TGTGCCAGTATCCAAGACAGGGGCGGCTATGGCTACACCTTC. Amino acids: CASIQDRGGYGYTF.

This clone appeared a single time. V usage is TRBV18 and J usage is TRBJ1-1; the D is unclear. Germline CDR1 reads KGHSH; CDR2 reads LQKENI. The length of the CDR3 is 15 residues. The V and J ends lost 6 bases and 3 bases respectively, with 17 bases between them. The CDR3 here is CASSNLAGFDTEAFF. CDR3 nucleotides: TGTGCCAGCTCCAACTTGGCAGGTTTCGACACTGAAGCTTTCTTT.

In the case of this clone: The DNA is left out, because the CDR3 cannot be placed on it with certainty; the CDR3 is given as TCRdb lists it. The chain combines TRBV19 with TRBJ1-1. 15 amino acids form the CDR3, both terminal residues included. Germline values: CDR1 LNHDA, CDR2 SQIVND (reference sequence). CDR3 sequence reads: CASTSEGQLNTEAFF.

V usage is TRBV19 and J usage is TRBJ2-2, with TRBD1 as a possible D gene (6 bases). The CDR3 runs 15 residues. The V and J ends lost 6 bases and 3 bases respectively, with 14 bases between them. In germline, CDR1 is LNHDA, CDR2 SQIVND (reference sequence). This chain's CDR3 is CASRPGTRYTGELFF. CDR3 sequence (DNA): TGTGCCAGTAGGCCCGGGACAAGATACACCGGGGAGCTGTTTTTT.

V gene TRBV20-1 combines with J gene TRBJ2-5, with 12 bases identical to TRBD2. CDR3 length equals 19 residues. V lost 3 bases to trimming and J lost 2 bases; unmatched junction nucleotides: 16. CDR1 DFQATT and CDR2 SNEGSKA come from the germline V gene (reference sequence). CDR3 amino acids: CSASPLAGGPKNPQETQYF. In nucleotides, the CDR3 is TGCAGTGCTAGTCCCCTAGCGGGGGGGCCTAAGAATCCGCAAGAGACCCAGTACTTC.